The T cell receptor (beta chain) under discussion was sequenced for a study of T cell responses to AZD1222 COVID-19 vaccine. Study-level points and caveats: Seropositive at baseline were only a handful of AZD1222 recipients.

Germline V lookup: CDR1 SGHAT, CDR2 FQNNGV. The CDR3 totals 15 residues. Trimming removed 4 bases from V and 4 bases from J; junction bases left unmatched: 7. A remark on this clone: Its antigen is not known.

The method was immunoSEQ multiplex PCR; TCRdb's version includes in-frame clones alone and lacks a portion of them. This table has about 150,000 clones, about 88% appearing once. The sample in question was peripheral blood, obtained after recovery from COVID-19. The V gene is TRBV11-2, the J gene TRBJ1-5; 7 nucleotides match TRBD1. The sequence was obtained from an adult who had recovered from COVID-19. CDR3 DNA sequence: TGTGCCAGCAGCTGGGGAAGGGGGCCTAATCAGCCCCAGCATTTT. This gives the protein CASSWGRGPNQPQHF.